Listed below are T cell receptor beta chains from one sample, sequenced in a study of T cell responses to AZD1222 COVID-19 vaccine. TCRdb keeps only in-frame clones here, not all; method: immunoSEQ multiplex PCR. The data show 150,000 to 200,000 clones, around 92% seen once. The input for sequencing was peripheral blood, taken 28 days after the second AZD1222 dose. All receptors come from an adult who received the AZD1222 COVID-19 vaccine. Each CDR3 is given with its conserved first and last residue. D genes are given only for firm matches. A row's size may be missing; if present it is once, few, many or a size class.

NA,TRBJ1-4,TRBD1,TRBV18,CASSPAGTGNEKLFF,TGTGCCAGCTCACCCGCCGGGACAGGGAACGAAAAACTGTTTTTT
NA,TRBJ1-6,TRBD1,TRBV18,CASSPTQGARRIPPLHF,TGTGCCAGCTCACCAACCCAGGGGGCTAGACGTATTCCACCCCTCCACTTT
NA,TRBJ1-2,TRBD1,TRBV4-1,CASSNSGGGTGYTF,TGCGCCAGCAGTAACTCAGGGGGGGGAACGGGCTACACCTTC
NA,TRBJ1-2,NA,TRBV5-1,CASSLRPRAGYTF,TGCGCCAGCAGCTTGAGACCCAGGGCAGGCTACACCTTC
NA,TRBJ1-1,NA,TRBV6-5,CASMSTGRSLTEAFF,TGTGCCAGCATGTCGACAGGAAGGTCCCTGACTGAAGCTTTCTTT
NA,TRBJ2-1,NA,TRBV10-2,CASRRGQSYNEQFF,TGCGCCAGCAGACGGGGGCAGTCCTACAATGAGCAGTTCTTC
NA,TRBJ1-2,TRBD1,TRBV7-3,CASSYGTAYGYTF,TGTGCCAGCAGTTATGGGACAGCTTATGGCTACACCTTC
NA,TRBJ2-5,TRBD1,TRBV29-1,CSVGTGDETQYF,TGCAGCGTCGGGACAGGGGACGAGACCCAGTACTTC
NA,TRBJ1-1,TRBD1,TRBV5-1,CASSLQGETEAFF,TGCGCCAGCAGTCTACAGGGGGAAACTGAAGCTTTCTTT
NA,TRBJ1-5,NA,TRBV27,CASSISGDLNQPQHF,TGTGCCAGCAGTATATCCGGGGACCTCAATCAGCCCCAGCATTTT
NA,TRBJ2-5,TRBD2,TRBV10-3,CAISGGGGAGETQYF,TGTGCCATCAGTGGCGGCGGGGGGGCCGGTGAGACCCAGTACTTC
NA,TRBJ1-3,NA,TRBV2,CASRLEAGNTIYF,TGTGCCAGCAGATTGGAAGCTGGAAACACCATATATTTT
NA,TRBJ1-2,NA,TRBV6-4,CASSDVSGRADYGYTF,TGTGCCAGCAGTGACGTTTCCGGCAGAGCGGATTATGGCTACACCTTC
NA,TRBJ1-1,NA,TRBV29-1,CSGKGGITEAFF,TGCAGCGGGAAAGGGGGGATCACTGAAGCTTTCTTT
NA,TRBJ2-2,NA,TRBV10-3,CAISESPGAGELFF,TGTGCCATCAGTGAGTCCCCAGGCGCCGGGGAGCTGTTTTTT
once,TRBJ2-1,NA,TRBV4-1,CASSQEGEQFF,TGCGCCAGCAGCCAAGAAGGCGAGCAGTTCTTC
NA,TRBJ2-2,NA,TRBV19,CASTGRVTGELFF,TGTGCCAGTACGGGCAGAGTCACCGGGGAGCTGTTTTTT
NA,TRBJ1-2,NA,TRBV3-1/TRBV3-2,CASSQQLRGAYYGYTF,TGTGCCAGCAGCCAACAACTACGGGGGGCCTACTATGGCTACACCTTC
NA,TRBJ1-2,NA,TRBV19,CASSIDLRGAGGGGYTF,TGTGCCAGTAGTATAGATCTCAGGGGCGCGGGGGGCGGCGGCTACACCTTC
NA,TRBJ1-4,NA,TRBV4-1,CASSLNEKLFF,TGCGCCAGCAGCCTAAATGAAAAACTGTTTTTT
NA,TRBJ2-7,NA,TRBV4-1,CASSPRAVSSYEQYF,TGCGCCAGCAGCCCCAGGGCTGTGAGCTCCTACGAGCAGTACTTC
NA,TRBJ1-2,TRBD1,TRBV5-6,CASSLKGQDSVYGYTF,TGTGCCAGCAGCCTAAAGGGACAGGATTCCGTCTATGGCTACACCTTC
NA,TRBJ2-3,TRBD2,TRBV5-4,CASSPGLAGVSDTQYF,TGTGCCAGCAGCCCGGGACTAGCGGGGGTATCAGATACGCAGTATTTT
NA,TRBJ1-2,TRBD1,TRBV27,CASSPRQGASGYGYTF,TGTGCCAGCAGTCCTCGACAGGGGGCGTCGGGCTATGGCTACACCTTC
NA,TRBJ1-2,TRBD1,TRBV19,CASSKGSSLTGGGLPYGYTF,TGTGCCAGTAGTAAGGGGTCCTCACTTACAGGGGGCGGCCTTCCCTATGGCTACACCTTC
once,TRBJ1-2,NA,TRBV19,CASSIESGANYGYTF,TGTGCCAGTAGTATAGAGTCCGGAGCTAACTATGGCTACACCTTC
NA,TRBJ1-2,NA,TRBV7-6,CASSYPVDGSNYGYTF,TGTGCCAGCAGCTACCCGGTGGACGGTTCTAACTATGGCTACACCTTC
NA,TRBJ1-3,NA,TRBV21-1,CASSPRQGALFSGNTIYF,TGTGCCAGCAGCCCCCGCCAGGGGGCTCTTTTCTCTGGAAACACCATATATTTT
NA,TRBJ2-7,NA,TRBV11-2,CASSLERDWSEQYF,TGTGCCAGCAGCTTAGAACGGGATTGGAGCGAGCAGTACTTC
NA,TRBJ1-1,NA,TRBV29-1,CSVAPRAGNTEAFF,TGCAGCGTTGCCCCTAGGGCGGGGAACACTGAAGCTTTCTTT
once,TRBJ1-3,NA,TRBV9,CASSVVELQRPETTIYF,TGTGCCAGCAGCGTAGTAGAGCTTCAAAGGCCCGAGACCACCATATATTTT
NA,TRBJ1-2,NA,TRBV18,CASSPRRDSNYGYTF,TGTGCCAGCTCACCACGAAGAGACAGTAACTATGGCTACACCTTC
NA,TRBJ1-1,NA,TRBV20-1,CSASRAETEAFF,TGCAGTGCTAGTCGGGCGGAGACTGAAGCTTTCTTT
NA,TRBJ1-5,NA,TRBV3-1/TRBV3-2,CASSQDLTSNQPQHF,TGTGCCAGCAGCCAAGATTTGACTAGCAATCAGCCCCAGCATTTT
NA,TRBJ2-1,NA,TRBV18,CASSPPGPSRYEQFF,TGTGCCAGCTCACCACCGGGCCCAAGCCGCTATGAGCAGTTCTTC
NA,TRBJ2-1,NA,TRBV5-1,CASSLNTGTNEQFF,TGCGCCAGCAGCTTGAATACAGGGACCAATGAGCAGTTCTTC
once,TRBJ1-2,NA,TRBV24-1,CATSDLSLDGYTF,TGTGCCACCAGTGATTTGTCCCTGGATGGCTACACCTTC
NA,TRBJ1-3,NA,TRBV10-2,CASSEGDLTGNTIYF,TGCGCCAGCAGTGAGGGGGATTTAACTGGAAACACCATATATTTT
NA,TRBJ1-6,TRBD1,TRBV10-3,CAISLGQGIWGNSPLHF,TGTGCCATCAGCCTGGGACAGGGGATATGGGGGAATTCACCCCTCCACTTT
NA,TRBJ2-3,TRBD2,TRBV18,CASSPGLGTDTQYF,TGTGCCAGCTCACCGGGACTAGGCACAGATACGCAGTATTTT
NA,TRBJ1-1,TRBD1,TRBV30,CAWDTGGEGTEAFF,TGTGCCTGGGACACAGGGGGCGAGGGGACTGAAGCTTTCTTT
NA,TRBJ2-1,TRBD1,TRBV7-9,CASSSRTGRNEQFF,TGTGCCAGCAGCAGTCGGACAGGGAGGAATGAGCAGTTCTTC
NA,TRBJ1-1,NA,TRBV15,CATSPRDSSGTEAFF,TGTGCCACCAGCCCTCGGGACTCCAGTGGCACTGAAGCTTTCTTT
NA,TRBJ1-2,NA,TRBV3-1/TRBV3-2,CASSQGSGGFNYGYTF,TGTGCCAGCAGCCAAGGGTCAGGAGGGTTTAACTATGGCTACACCTTC
NA,TRBJ1-5,NA,TRBV2,CASRVGGATSNQPQHF,TGTGCCAGCAGAGTAGGGGGGGCGACGAGCAATCAGCCCCAGCATTTT
NA,TRBJ1-2,TRBD1,TRBV6-5,CARSRGASGNYGYTF,TGTGCCCGTTCCAGGGGGGCTTCTGGGAACTATGGCTACACCTTC
NA,TRBJ1-1,NA,TRBV27,CATKRGSTEAFF,TGTGCCACCAAGAGAGGCTCCACTGAAGCTTTCTTT
NA,TRBJ1-2,NA,TRBV29-1,CSVFDAGLRDGYTF,TGCAGCGTTTTCGACGCGGGTTTAAGGGATGGCTACACCTTC
NA,TRBJ2-3,TRBD2,TRBV2,CASSEAVAGGIDTQYF,TGTGCCAGCAGTGAAGCGGTAGCGGGGGGGATCGATACGCAGTATTTT
NA,TRBJ2-7,NA,TRBV2,CASREGTVNYEQYF,TGTGCCAGCAGGGAGGGGACAGTGAACTACGAGCAGTACTTC
NA,TRBJ1-4,NA,TRBV10-1,CASSDNIGKPPATNEKLFF,TGCGCCAGCAGTGATAATATAGGGAAACCCCCTGCAACTAATGAAAAACTGTTTTTT